These T cell receptor beta chains were read from a single sample in a study of glioma-infiltrating T cells. MiXCR, run by TCRdb on the multiplex PCR reads, gives a single entry per CDR3 protein. The table records tens of thousands of distinct CDR3 sequences, approximately 22% of them present only once. The sample taken for sequencing was glioma tissue, nonneoplastic brain tissue, or PBMCs (not recorded which). The receptors stem from a human donor with low-grade glioma or glioblastoma, undergoing nonglioma brain surgery, or in good health (not recorded which). The CDR3 runs from the conserved cysteine through the conserved F or W. A D gene is named only where the DNA matches it firmly. Clone size appears in some rows only: once, few, many, or a class for an expanded clone.

abundance	j_gene	d_gene	v_gene	CDR3aa	CDR3nt
many	TRBJ2-5	-	TRBV7-2	CASSLFKETQYF	TGTGCCAGCAGCTTGTTTAAGGAGACCCAGTACTTC
many	TRBJ1-1	-	TRBV20-1	CSARIPGQRDEAFF	TGCAGTGCTAGAATCCCCGGCCAAAGAGATGAAGCTTTCTTT
many	TRBJ2-3	-	TRBV20-1	CSARDPKGLRADTQYF	TGCAGTGCTAGAGATCCGAAAGGACTAAGGGCAGATACGCAGTATTTT
many	TRBJ1-2	TRBD1	TRBV2	CASSDLPGQVAGYTF	TGTGCCAGCAGCGACTTACCGGGACAGGTCGCTGGCTACACCTTC
-	TRBJ2-7	TRBD1	TRBV7-9	CASSPDRTFNEQYF	TGTGCCAGCAGCCCGGACAGGACTTTTAACGAGCAGTACTTC
many	TRBJ2-1	TRBD2	TRBV7-9	CASSSAAGERNEQFF	TGTGCCAGCAGCTCTGCAGCGGGAGAAAGGAATGAGCAGTTCTTC
many	TRBJ2-1	TRBD2	TRBV20-1	CSARGRWEGPDEQFF	TGCAGTGCTAGAGGAAGGTGGGAGGGCCCCGATGAGCAGTTCTTC
many	TRBJ2-5	-	TRBV20-1	CSADNRVGETQYF	TGCAGTGCTGATAACCGCGTGGGCGAGACCCAGTACTTC
-	TRBJ2-7	-	TRBV3-1	CASSRSSEQYF	TGTGCCAGCAGCCGGTCTAGCGAGCAGTACTTC
many	TRBJ1-3	-	TRBV7-9	CASSSDKSSGNTIYF	TGTGCCAGCAGCTCGGACAAGAGCTCTGGAAACACCATATATTTT
many	TRBJ1-4	-	TRBV20-1	CSAQDVGKLFF	TGCAGTGCCCAGGACGTGGGAAAACTGTTTTTT
-	TRBJ2-7	-	TRBV4-1	CASSQAGTARDEQYF	TGCGCCAGCAGCCAAGCCGGGACTGCCAGGGACGAGCAGTACTTC
few	TRBJ1-1	TRBD1	TRBV29-1	CSVANRQGANTEAFF	TGCAGCGTCGCGAACCGACAGGGGGCGAACACTGAAGCTTTCTTT
few	TRBJ2-7	-	TRBV7-8	CASLRAATYEQYF	TGTGCCAGCTTAAGGGCCGCAACCTACGAGCAGTACTTC
many	TRBJ1-1	-	TRBV18	CASSPDVSGTEAFF	TGTGCCAGCTCCCCCGACGTGAGCGGCACTGAAGCTTTCTTT